The 22 T cell receptor beta chains presented below share a single source sample, sequenced in a study of Ad26.COV2.S vaccination and SARS-CoV-2 variants. Produced via immunoSEQ multiplex PCR; TCRdb's table is partial and in-frame only. The sample has around 450,000 clones, around 91% seen once. Sample treatment: some 20 received Ad26.COV2.S at low or high dose, single or two shots; about 5 received placebo; per-sample allocation not given. Following the first vaccine or placebo injection, samples were taken on day 63. The input for sequencing was peripheral blood, taken in a trial of Ad26.COV2.S vaccine versus placebo. The receptors come from a person between 18 and 59 years old who received the Ad26.COV2.S COVID-19 vaccine or a placebo.

This rearrangement joins TRBV5-6 to TRBJ2-3; tentative D call: TRBD1 (6 bases). Trimming took 0 bases from V and 8 from J, leaving 16 bases between them. Per germline, CDR1 SGHDT and CDR2 YYEEEE. CDR3 size: 15 residues. Here the CDR3 DNA reads TGTGCCAGCAGCTTGGCGGGGACAAAGAGGGGTACGCAGTATTTT. Residues: CASSLAGTKRGTQYF.

The chain is built from TRBV12-3 or TRBV12-4 and TRBJ2-5; possible D gene TRBD1, 5 bases. Trimming took 0 bases from V and 4 from J, leaving 6 bases between them. The CDR3 extends over 13 amino acids. CDR3: CASSLAGAETQYF. CDR3 sequence (DNA): TGTGCCAGCAGTTTAGCTGGGGCAGAGACCCAGTACTTC.

J is TRBJ2-7 and V is TRBV25-1; tentative D call: TRBD2 (7 bases). The ends were cut back, 2 bases at V and 6 bases at J, with 17 bases in the middle. The CDR3 sequence is 15 residues long. Germline CDR1 is MGHDK and CDR2 is SYGVNS. The CDR3 bases are TGTGCCAGCAGTGAAACCAGGGGAGGGGCCTCCGAGCAGTACTTC. Amino acid sequence: CASSETRGGASEQYF.

The J gene is TRBJ2-7, the V gene TRBV19; TRBD1 aligns across 10 bases. The V gene's germline CDR1 is LNHDA and CDR2 SQIVND (reference sequence). The V gene end was trimmed by 5 bases and the J gene end by 4 bases; junction bases not matched to a gene: 2. The CDR3 is made up of 13 amino acids. CDR3 sequence (DNA): TGTGCCAGTAGTTGGGGACAGGGGTACGAGCAGTACTTC. This encodes CASSWGQGYEQYF.

This CDR3 reads CASSATIRNTEAFF. The CDR3 DNA reads TGTGCCAGCAGTGCCACCATACGAAACACTGAAGCTTTCTTT. V usage is TRBV6-4 and J usage is TRBJ1-1; D is unclear. The CDR3 spans 14 residues. The V gene's germline CDR1 is MRHNA and CDR2 SNTAGT. V lost 4 bases to trimming and J lost 2 bases, with 11 bases between them.

This sequence joins TRBV5-6 and TRBJ2-7; D unclear. This CDR3 contains 13 residues. Germline V gene data show CDR1 as SGHDT and CDR2 as YYEEEE. V lost 6 bases, J lost 2 bases, and 12 bases lay in between. The CDR3 is CASINPDTYEQYF. CDR3 in DNA: TGTGCCAGCATTAACCCCGATACCTACGAGCAGTACTTC.

The chain joins TRBV7-2 to TRBJ2-7; weak D call: TRBD1 (6 bases). Looked up from germline, CDR1 is SGHTA and CDR2 is FQGNSA. The CDR3 is 12 amino acids. V was clipped by 5 bases and J by 7 bases, with 12 bases between them. CDR3 DNA: TGTGCCAGCAGCAGGGACACTCAGGAGCAGTACTTC. This translates into CASSRDTQEQYF. The variable domain in full, with the rest retrieved from reference TRBV7-2 and TRBJ2-7, is GAGVSQSPSNKVTEKGKDVELRCDPISGHTALYWYRQSLGQGLEFLIYFQGNSAPDKSGLPSDRFSAERTGGSVSTLTIQRTQQEDSAVYLCASSRDTQEQYFGPGTRLTVT.

V and J are TRBV7-2 and TRBJ2-7; 15 bases are shared with TRBD2. The CDR3 has 17 amino acids. Per the germline V gene, CDR1 is SGHTA and CDR2 is FQGNSA. The V and J ends lost 5 bases and 6 bases, in that order; junction bases with no gene match: 11. The CDR3 here is CASSPPGTSGRFGEQYF. The DNA for the CDR3 is TGTGCCAGCAGCCCGCCTGGGACTAGCGGGAGGTTTGGCGAGCAGTACTTC.

Details on this clone: This sample includes further DNA sequences coding for the same CDR3. This chain connects TRBV7-8 to TRBJ2-3; either TRBD1 or TRBD2 may supply D (5 bases each). CDR1 and CDR2 from the germline V gene are SGHVS and FQNEAQ. CDR3 length: 14 residues. Trimming left V 5 bases short and J 3 bases short, with 12 bases between. The chain's CDR3 is CASSILAGTDTQYF. CDR3 sequence (DNA): TGTGCCAGCAGCATCCTAGCAGGGACAGATACGCAGTATTTT.

This clone was detected once. This sequence joins TRBV13 and TRBJ1-1; TRBD1 is a possible D gene (5 bases). The CDR3 extends over 17 amino acids. V was shortened by 9 bases and J by 0 bases, with 23 bases between the two germline ends. The germline gives CDR1 PRHDT, CDR2 FYEKMQ (reference sequence). The CDR3 DNA reads TGTGCCAGTATGGGAGGGGTTACCCTTTCGGTGAACACTGAAGCTTTCTTT. Protein: CASMGGVTLSVNTEAFF.

CDR3 DNA sequence: TGTGCCAGCAGCTTCTCCGGGACTAGCGAGGAGACCCAGTACTTC. Translating gives CASSFSGTSEETQYF. The V and J genes are TRBV9 and TRBJ2-5, with 10 nucleotides matching TRBD2. V was clipped by 4 bases and J by 5 bases; unmatched bases: 8. In germline, CDR1 is SGDLS, CDR2 YYNGEE. The CDR3 covers 15 residues.

The J gene is TRBJ2-4, the V gene TRBV6-2 or TRBV6-3; D is unresolved. From germline, CDR1 is MNHEY and CDR2 SVGEGT. The ends were cut back, 6 bases at V and 3 bases at J, with 21 bases in the middle. The CDR3 consists of 17 residues. CDR3 sequence reads: CASSDQPRLVGKNIQYF. Here the CDR3 DNA reads TGTGCCAGCAGCGACCAACCCAGATTGGTAGGCAAAAACATTCAGTACTTC.

The V gene is TRBV5-6, the J gene TRBJ1-1; D unresolved. The CDR3 extends over 13 amino acids. The germline V and J ends were trimmed by 5 bases and 1 base, with 9 bases remaining between them. The germline V gene encodes CDR1 SGHDT and CDR2 YYEEEE. This chain's CDR3 is CASSGRSNTEAFF. CDR3 DNA: TGTGCCAGCAGTGGGAGGTCGAACACTGAAGCTTTCTTT.

This chain uses TRBV6-2 or TRBV6-3 with TRBJ2-7; 13 nucleotides line up with TRBD2. Unmatched junction bases numbered 5, after V lost 5 bases and J lost 4 bases. Germline V gene sequence: CDR1 MNHEY, CDR2 SVGEGT. The CDR3 runs to 15 residues. CDR3 amino acids: CASSHPGLAGYEQYF. The CDR3 DNA is TGTGCCAGCAGTCACCCGGGACTAGCGGGGTACGAGCAGTACTTC.

The rearrangement links TRBV3-1 (or the pseudogene TRBV3-2) to TRBJ1-2; D possibly corresponds to TRBD1 (5 bases). Germline CDR1 LGHDT, CDR2 YNNKEL (reference sequence). V was trimmed by 2 bases and J by 2 bases, leaving 15 bases between them. This CDR3 is built from 16 residues. This chain's CDR3 is CASSQTPGGLNYGYTF. The CDR3 nucleotides read TGTGCCAGCAGCCAAACCCCGGGGGGACTCAACTATGGCTACACCTTC.

V usage is TRBV15 and J usage is TRBJ2-1, with TRBD2 matching 11 bases. CDR1 and CDR2 from the germline V gene are LNHNV and YYDKDF (reference sequence). Losses at the gene ends were 3 bases for V and 9 bases for J; bases not matched to a gene: 7. CDR3 length: 15 residues. In DNA form, the CDR3 reads TGTGCCACCAGCAGGGGGGGGACTAGCGGAGTTGAGCAGTTCTTC. Its protein product is CATSRGGTSGVEQFF.

V gene TRBV6-2 or TRBV6-3 combines with J gene TRBJ2-1, with D uncertain. Germline loops: CDR1 MNHEY, CDR2 SVGEGT. Trimming cost V 2 bases and J 8 bases, with 10 bases left between them. CDR3 size: 13 residues. CDR3 amino acids: CASSYNRTDEQFF. DNA for the CDR3: TGTGCCAGCAGTTACAACAGAACGGATGAGCAGTTCTTC.

The chain carries TRBV12-3 or TRBV12-4 and TRBJ2-7; possibly TRBD1 or TRBD2 for D (5 bases each). Trimming stripped 7 bases from V and 1 base from J, with 11 bases between. The CDR3 is 13 amino acids. Written as DNA, the CDR3 is TGTGCCAGCACCGTGGGGGATTCCTACGAGCAGTACTTC. It is translated as CASTVGDSYEQYF.

This clone was seen a single time. V usage is TRBV19 and J usage is TRBJ2-7; 13 bases are a match to TRBD2. Germline V CDR1 and CDR2: LNHDA, SQIVND (reference sequence). The CDR3 spans 16 residues. V dropped 4 bases and J dropped 3; count of bases not matched to a gene: 6. CDR3 protein: CASSTRTSGSNYEQYF. The CDR3 DNA reads TGTGCCAGTAGTACCCGGACTAGCGGGAGTAACTACGAGCAGTACTTC.

The CDR3 loop reads CATSDSTGIRNTEAFF. The DNA of the CDR3 is TGTGCCACCAGTGATTCCACAGGGATTCGAAACACTGAAGCTTTCTTT. The chain employs TRBV24-1 and TRBJ1-1; a possible D gene is TRBD1 (6 bases). Germline V gene sequence: CDR1 KGHDR, CDR2 SFDVKD. V lost 2 bases and J lost 2, with 14 bases in between. The CDR3 runs to 16 residues.

The rearrangement joins TRBV2 to TRBJ2-3; D gene ambiguous. The CDR3 sequence is 11 residues long. The V gene's germline CDR1 is SNHLY and CDR2 FYNNEI. The V end was cut by 4 bases, the J end by 6 bases, with 5 bases between. The DNA of the CDR3 is TGTGCCAGCAGTGTGGTCGATACGCAGTATTTT. This gives the protein CASSVVDTQYF.

This chain links TRBV5-1 with TRBJ1-5; D unclear. Germline V gives CDR1 SGHRS, CDR2 YFSETQ. The CDR3 spans 14 residues. V was pared by 4 bases and J by 6 bases, with 14 bases between. CDR3 sequence: CASSPGSASQPQHF. CDR3 sequence (DNA): TGCGCCAGCAGCCCAGGATCGGCCAGTCAGCCCCAGCATTTT. Filled out from reference TRBV5-1 and TRBJ1-5, the complete variable domain reads KAGVTQTPRYLIKTRGQQVTLSCSPISGHRSVSWYQQTPGQGLQFLFEYFSETQRNKGNFPGRFSGRQFSNSRSEMNVSTLELGDSALYLCASSPGSASQPQHFGDGTRLSIL.